This T cell receptor beta chain stems from a study of neurological immune-mediated disorders. General study points: Across subjects, no CDR3 amino acid sequence appeared in expanded clones of more than one subject, a finding that suggested private repertoires in all groups.

A single record per CDR3 protein comes from TCRdb applying MiXCR to the 5' RACE reads. Among 78,000 or so distinct CDR3 sequences, roughly 4.8% were seen once, and the ten largest hold about 2.4%. The table lists this clonotype with many counts. Its cognate antigen is unknown. The receptor comes from a woman in her 30s with multiple sclerosis. Sequencing used PBMCs.

Here the CDR3 reads CSAPTAQWEKLFF. The DNA of the CDR3 is TGCAGTGCTCCGACAGCCCAGTGGGAAAAACTGTTTTTT. The chain combines TRBV20-1 with TRBJ1-4; perhaps TRBD1 as D (5 bases). The germline V and J ends were trimmed by 5 bases and 8 bases, with 15 bases remaining between them. Germline CDR1 reads DFQATT; CDR2 reads SNEGSKA (reference sequence). CDR3 length: 13 amino acids.